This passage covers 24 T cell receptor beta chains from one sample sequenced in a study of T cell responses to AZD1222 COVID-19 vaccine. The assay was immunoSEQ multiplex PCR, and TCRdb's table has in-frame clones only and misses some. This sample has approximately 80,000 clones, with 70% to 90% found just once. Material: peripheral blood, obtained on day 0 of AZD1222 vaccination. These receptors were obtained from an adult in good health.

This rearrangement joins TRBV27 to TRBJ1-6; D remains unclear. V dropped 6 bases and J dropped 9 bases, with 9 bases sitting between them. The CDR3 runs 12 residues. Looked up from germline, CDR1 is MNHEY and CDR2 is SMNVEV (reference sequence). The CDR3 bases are TGTGCCAGCAGATCGCGGGGTTCACCCCTCCACTTT. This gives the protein CASRSRGSPLHF.

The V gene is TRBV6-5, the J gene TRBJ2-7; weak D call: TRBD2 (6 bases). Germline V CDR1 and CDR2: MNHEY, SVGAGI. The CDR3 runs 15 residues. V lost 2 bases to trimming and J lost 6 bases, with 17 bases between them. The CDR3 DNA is TGTGCCAGCAGTTACGGCCCGCCAGGGACTTTCGAGCAGTACTTC. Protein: CASSYGPPGTFEQYF.

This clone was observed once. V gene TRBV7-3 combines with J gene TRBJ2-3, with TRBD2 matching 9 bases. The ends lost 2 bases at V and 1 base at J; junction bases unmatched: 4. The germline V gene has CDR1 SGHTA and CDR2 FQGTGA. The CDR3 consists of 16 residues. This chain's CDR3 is CASSLSPSGGTDTQYF. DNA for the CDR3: TGTGCCAGCAGCTTATCCCCTAGCGGGGGCACAGATACGCAGTATTTT.

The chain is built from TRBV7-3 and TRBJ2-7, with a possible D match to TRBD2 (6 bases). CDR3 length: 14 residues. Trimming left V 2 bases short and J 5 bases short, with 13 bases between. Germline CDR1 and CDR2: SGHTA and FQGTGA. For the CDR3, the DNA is TGTGCCAGCAGCTTAGGTGGGGGGAACAACGAGCAGTACTTC. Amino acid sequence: CASSLGGGNNEQYF.

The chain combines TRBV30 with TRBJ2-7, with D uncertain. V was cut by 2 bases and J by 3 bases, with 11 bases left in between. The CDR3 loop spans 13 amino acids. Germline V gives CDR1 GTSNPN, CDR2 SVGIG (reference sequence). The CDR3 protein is CAWSRLFSYEQYF. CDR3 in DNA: TGTGCCTGGAGTAGGTTGTTCAGCTACGAGCAGTACTTC.

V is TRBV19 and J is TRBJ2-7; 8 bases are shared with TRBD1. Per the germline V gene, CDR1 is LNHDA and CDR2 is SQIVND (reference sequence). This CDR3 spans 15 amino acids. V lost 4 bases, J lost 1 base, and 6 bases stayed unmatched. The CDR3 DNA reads TGTGCCAGTAGTAAAAGACAGGGGACATCCTACGAGCAGTACTTC. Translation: CASSKRQGTSYEQYF.

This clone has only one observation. The CDR3 loop is CASSTPPTLTRTDTQYF. In DNA form, the CDR3 reads TGTGCCAGTAGTACCCCTCCGACTCTTACTCGCACAGATACGCAGTATTTT. The chain couples TRBV19 to TRBJ2-3; D is undetermined. V dropped 4 bases and J dropped 1 base, with 18 bases sitting between them. The CDR3 loop spans 17 amino acids. Per the germline V gene, CDR1 is LNHDA and CDR2 is SQIVND (reference sequence).

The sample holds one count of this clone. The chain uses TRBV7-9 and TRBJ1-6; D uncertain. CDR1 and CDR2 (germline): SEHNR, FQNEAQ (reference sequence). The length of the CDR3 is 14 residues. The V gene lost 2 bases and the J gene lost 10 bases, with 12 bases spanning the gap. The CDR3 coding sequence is TGTGCCAGCAGCTTATCAGCCTCCCCGTCACCCCTCCACTTT. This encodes CASSLSASPSPLHF.

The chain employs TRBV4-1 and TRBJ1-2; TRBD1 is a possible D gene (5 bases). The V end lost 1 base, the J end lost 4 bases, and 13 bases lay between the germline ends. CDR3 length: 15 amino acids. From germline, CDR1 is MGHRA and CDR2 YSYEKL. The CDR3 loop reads CASSQGRGDGYGYTF. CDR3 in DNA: TGCGCCAGCAGCCAAGGTCGGGGGGACGGCTATGGCTACACCTTC.

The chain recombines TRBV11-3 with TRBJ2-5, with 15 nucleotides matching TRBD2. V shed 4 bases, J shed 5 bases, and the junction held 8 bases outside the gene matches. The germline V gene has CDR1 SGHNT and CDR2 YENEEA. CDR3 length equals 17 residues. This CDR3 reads CASSSRTSGGARETQYF. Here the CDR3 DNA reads TGTGCCAGCAGCTCCCGGACTAGCGGGGGGGCCAGGGAGACCCAGTACTTC.

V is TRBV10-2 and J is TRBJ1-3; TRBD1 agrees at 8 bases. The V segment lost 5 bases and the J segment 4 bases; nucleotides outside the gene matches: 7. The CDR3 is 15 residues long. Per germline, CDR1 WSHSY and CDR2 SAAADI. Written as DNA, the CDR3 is TGCGCCAGCAGTAACGACAGGGGAAAAGGAAACACCATATATTTT. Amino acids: CASSNDRGKGNTIYF.

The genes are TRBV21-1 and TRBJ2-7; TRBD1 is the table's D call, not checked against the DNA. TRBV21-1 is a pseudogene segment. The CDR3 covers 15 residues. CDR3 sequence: CASSIPPGQGYEQYF. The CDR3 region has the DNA TGTGCCAGCAGCATACCCCCGGGACAGGGTTACGAGCAGTACTTC.

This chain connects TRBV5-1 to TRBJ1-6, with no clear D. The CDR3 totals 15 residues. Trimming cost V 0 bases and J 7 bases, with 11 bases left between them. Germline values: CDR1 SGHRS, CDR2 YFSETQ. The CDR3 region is CASSLDGVGNSPLHF. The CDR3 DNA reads TGCGCCAGCAGCTTGGATGGCGTAGGAAATTCACCCCTCCACTTT.

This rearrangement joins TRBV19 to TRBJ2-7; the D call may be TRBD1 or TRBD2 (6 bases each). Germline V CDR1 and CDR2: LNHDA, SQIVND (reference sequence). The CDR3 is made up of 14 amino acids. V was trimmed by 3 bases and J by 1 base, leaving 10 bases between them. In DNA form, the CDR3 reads TGTGCCAGTAGTATGACAGGAGGGTCCTACGAGCAGTACTTC. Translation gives CASSMTGGSYEQYF.

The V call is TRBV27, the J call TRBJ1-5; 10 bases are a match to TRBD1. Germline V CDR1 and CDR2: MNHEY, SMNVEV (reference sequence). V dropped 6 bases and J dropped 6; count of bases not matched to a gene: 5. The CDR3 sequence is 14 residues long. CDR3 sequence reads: CASSGDRGRQPQHF. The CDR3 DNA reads TGTGCCAGCAGCGGCGACAGGGGGCGTCAGCCCCAGCATTTT.

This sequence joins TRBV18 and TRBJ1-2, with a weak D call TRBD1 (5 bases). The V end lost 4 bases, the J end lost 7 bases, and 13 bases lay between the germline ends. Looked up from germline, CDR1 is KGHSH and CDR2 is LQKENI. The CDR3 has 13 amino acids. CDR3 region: CASSLADQGGYTF. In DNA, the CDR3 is TGTGCCAGCTCACTGGCGGATCAGGGTGGCTACACCTTC.

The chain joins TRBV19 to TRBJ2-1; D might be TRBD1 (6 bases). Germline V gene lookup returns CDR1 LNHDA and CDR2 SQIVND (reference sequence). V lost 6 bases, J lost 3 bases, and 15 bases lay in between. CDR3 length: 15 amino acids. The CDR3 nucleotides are TGTGCCAGTAGCATCAGGGGCCGCGGCTACAATGAGCAGTTCTTC. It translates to CASSIRGRGYNEQFF.

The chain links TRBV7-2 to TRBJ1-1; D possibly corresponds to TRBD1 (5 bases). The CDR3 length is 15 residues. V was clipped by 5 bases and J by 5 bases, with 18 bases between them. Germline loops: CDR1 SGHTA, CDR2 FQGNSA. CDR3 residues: CASSVTGTERTEAFF. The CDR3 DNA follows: TGTGCCAGCAGCGTTACCGGGACGGAAAGGACTGAAGCTTTCTTT.

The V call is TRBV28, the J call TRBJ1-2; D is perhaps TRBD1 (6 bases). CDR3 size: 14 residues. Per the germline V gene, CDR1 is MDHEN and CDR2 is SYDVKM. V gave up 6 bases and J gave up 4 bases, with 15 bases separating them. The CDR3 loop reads CASRAGTSGYGYTF. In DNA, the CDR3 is TGTGCCAGCAGGGCCGGGACATCTGGCTATGGCTACACCTTC.

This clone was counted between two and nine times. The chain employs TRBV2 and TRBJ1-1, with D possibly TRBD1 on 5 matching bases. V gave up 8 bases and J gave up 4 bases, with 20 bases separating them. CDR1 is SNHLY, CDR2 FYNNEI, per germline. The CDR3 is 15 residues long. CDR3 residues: CASPGEEWGGTEAFF. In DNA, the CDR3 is TGTGCCAGCCCGGGGGAGGAGTGGGGGGGCACTGAAGCTTTCTTT. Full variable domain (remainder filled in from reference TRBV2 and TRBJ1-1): EPEVTQTPSHQVTQMGQEVILRCVPISNHLYFYWYRQILGQKVEFLVSFYNNEISEKSEIFDDQFSVERPDGSNFTLKIRSTKLEDSAMYFCASPGEEWGGTEAFFGQGTRLTVV.

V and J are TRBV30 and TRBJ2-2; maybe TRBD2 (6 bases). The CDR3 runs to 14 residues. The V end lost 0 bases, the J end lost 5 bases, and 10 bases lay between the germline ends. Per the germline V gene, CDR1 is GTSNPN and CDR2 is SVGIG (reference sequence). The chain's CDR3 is CAWSVLAGTGELFF. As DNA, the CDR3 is TGTGCCTGGAGTGTACTAGCCGGGACCGGGGAGCTGTTTTTT.

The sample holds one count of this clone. The CDR3 protein is CASSIDQGYNSPLHF. CDR3 coding DNA: TGTGCCAGTAGTATAGATCAGGGTTATAATTCACCCCTCCACTTT. This chain joins TRBV19 and TRBJ1-6; a possible D gene is TRBD1 (5 bases). This CDR3 has 15 amino acids. Trimming took 0 bases from V and 4 from J, leaving 7 bases between them. Germline V gives CDR1 LNHDA, CDR2 SQIVND (reference sequence).

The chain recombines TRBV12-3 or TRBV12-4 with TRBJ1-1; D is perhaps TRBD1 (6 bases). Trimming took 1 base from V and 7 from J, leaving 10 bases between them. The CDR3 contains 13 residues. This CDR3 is CASSLVFRGEAFF. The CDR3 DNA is TGTGCCAGCAGTTTAGTGTTCAGGGGTGAAGCTTTCTTT.

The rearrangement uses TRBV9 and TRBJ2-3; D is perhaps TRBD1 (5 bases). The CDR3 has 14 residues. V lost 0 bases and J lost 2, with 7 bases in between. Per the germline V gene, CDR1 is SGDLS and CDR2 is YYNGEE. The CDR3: CASSVVGHTDTQYF. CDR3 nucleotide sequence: TGTGCCAGCAGCGTAGTCGGACACACAGATACGCAGTATTTT.